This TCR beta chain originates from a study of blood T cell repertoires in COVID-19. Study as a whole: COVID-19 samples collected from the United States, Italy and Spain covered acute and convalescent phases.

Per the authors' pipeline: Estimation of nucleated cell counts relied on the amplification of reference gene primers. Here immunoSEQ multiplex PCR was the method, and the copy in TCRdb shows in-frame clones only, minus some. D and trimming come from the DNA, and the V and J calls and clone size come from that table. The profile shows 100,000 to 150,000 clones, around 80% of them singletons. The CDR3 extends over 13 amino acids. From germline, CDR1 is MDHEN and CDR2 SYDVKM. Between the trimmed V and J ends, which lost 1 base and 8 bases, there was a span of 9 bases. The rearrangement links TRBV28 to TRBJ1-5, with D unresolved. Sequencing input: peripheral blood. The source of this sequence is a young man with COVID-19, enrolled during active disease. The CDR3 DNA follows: TGTGCCAGCAGTTTATCGGTGAGGGAGCCCCAGCATTTT. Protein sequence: CASSLSVREPQHF. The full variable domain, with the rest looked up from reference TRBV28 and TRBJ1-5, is DVKVTQSSRYLVKRTGEKVFLECVQDMDHENMFWYRQDPGLGLRLIYFSYDVKMKEKGDIPEGYSVSREKKERFSLILESASTNQTSMYLCASSLSVREPQHFGDGTRLSIL.